A selection of T cell receptor beta chains follows, all from one sample in a study of T cell responses to AZD1222 COVID-19 vaccine. Data came from immunoSEQ multiplex PCR; TCRdb stores just in-frame clones and leaves some out. Of tens of thousands of clones listed, approximately 90% are singletons. The specimen comprised peripheral blood, sampled 28 days after the second AZD1222 dose. Receptor source: an adult who received the AZD1222 COVID-19 vaccine. CDR3s include the opening cysteine and the closing phenylalanine or tryptophan. A D gene is named only where the DNA matches it firmly. Clone size is given for some rows only: seen once, a few or many times, or a class if the clone is expanded.

-	TRBJ2-5	TRBD2	TRBV5-1	TGCGCCAGCAGCTTGGGGACTAGCGGGGGGGCGGAGACCCAGTACTTC	CASSLGTSGGAETQYF
once	TRBJ1-6	TRBD1	TRBV25-1	TGTGCCAGCAGTGGGGACAGGGTTTCACCCCTCCACTTT	CASSGDRVSPLHF
-	TRBJ2-2	-	TRBV6-4	TGTGCCAGCAGCGTCGACGGGACGAACACCGGGGAGCTGTTTTTT	CASSVDGTNTGELFF
-	TRBJ2-3	-	TRBV5-1	TGCGCCAGCAGCTTGCTGGGGGGCACAGATACGCAGTATTTT	CASSLLGGTDTQYF
-	TRBJ1-2	TRBD1	TRBV19	TGTGCCAGTAGTGAACGCTCCGGGACAGGGAGGCTGGGTACCTTC	CASSERSGTGRLGTF
-	TRBJ1-5	-	TRBV6-5	TGTGCCAGCAGCAGACAGTCAGATAGCAATCAGCCCCAGCATTTT	CASSRQSDSNQPQHF
few	TRBJ2-5	-	TRBV28	TGTGCCAGCAGTTCCCCGGGTTTTGGGGAGACCCAGTACTTC	CASSSPGFGETQYF
-	TRBJ1-2	-	TRBV6-5	TGTGCCAGCAGTTCGGCCAACGCAAAAGGCTACACCTTC	CASSSANAKGYTF
-	TRBJ1-3	-	TRBV28	TGTGCCAGCAGTTTGGGGCGCCGCGGGGGGAAACGGTATTTT	CASSLGRRGGKRYF
-	TRBJ2-2	TRBD1	TRBV24-1	TGTGCCACAGGACAGGCCGCGAACACCGGGGAGCTGTTTTTT	CATGQAANTGELFF
-	TRBJ2-7	-	TRBV11-3	TGTGCCAGCAGCTTTGGGGGGGCCCCCTCCTACGAGCAGTACTTC	CASSFGGAPSYEQYF
-	TRBJ2-7	-	TRBV6-1	TGTGCCAGCAGTGAATTCTACGAGCAGTACTTC	CASSEFYEQYF
-	TRBJ2-5	TRBD2	TRBV14	TGTGCCAGCAGTCTCTCCGGGAGCGGGGGGGAGGAGACCCAGTACTTC	CASSLSGSGGEETQYF
-	TRBJ1-2	-	TRBV2	TGTGCCAGCAGGCCCAGGAGGGAGGATGGCTACACCTTC	CASRPRREDGYTF
-	TRBJ2-1	TRBD2	TRBV19	TGTGCCAGTAGGCCCCTAGCGGGGGGAAGGAATGAGCAGTTCTTC	CASRPLAGGRNEQFF
-	TRBJ2-6	TRBD1	TRBV19	TGTGCCAGTAGTATACTTCATAAGGGGCAGGGGGCCCACTCTGGGGCCAACGTCCTGACTTTC	CASSILHKGQGAHSGANVLTF
few	TRBJ1-1	-	TRBV2	TGTGCCAGCAGCGCCCGGGGGTTCACTGAAGCTTTCTTT	CASSARGFTEAFF
-	TRBJ1-1	-	TRBV7-3	TGTGCCAGCAGCTTATCTAGGGACAACACTGAAGCTTTCTTT	CASSLSRDNTEAFF
-	TRBJ1-5	-	TRBV5-1	TGCGCCAGCAGCCCAGCACCGGGGGGGGATCAGCCCCAGCATTTT	CASSPAPGGDQPQHF
-	TRBJ2-3	-	TRBV7-3	TGTGCCAGCAGCGACGGGGATACGCAGTATTTT	CASSDGDTQYF
-	TRBJ1-5	-	TRBV9	TGTGCCAGCAGCGCCGGGCCGAATAGCAATCAGCCCCAGCATTTT	CASSAGPNSNQPQHF
-	TRBJ1-1	-	TRBV5-4	TGTGCCAGCAGCTTGGGGACTTACTTAAACACTGAAGCTTTCTTT	CASSLGTYLNTEAFF
-	TRBJ2-2	-	TRBV6-5	TGTGCCAGCAGCACAAACACCGGGGAGCTGTTTTTT	CASSTNTGELFF
-	TRBJ1-2	-	TRBV19	TGTGCCAGTAGCCCAGGGCGGTTCGGCTATGGCTACACCTTC	CASSPGRFGYGYTF
-	TRBJ1-2	TRBD1	TRBV5-4	TGTGCCAGCAGCTTGGGGACCGGGACAGGGGTTAGGGGACGCTACACCTTC	CASSLGTGTGVRGRYTF
-	TRBJ1-2	-	TRBV19	TGTGCCAGTAGTACGGACAGTTTTAACTATGGCTACACCTTC	CASSTDSFNYGYTF
-	TRBJ2-7	-	TRBV13	TGTGCCAGCAGCTCTTTCGGTTTAAGCTCCTACGAGCAGTACTTC	CASSSFGLSSYEQYF
-	TRBJ2-2	-	TRBV7-3	TGTGCCAGCAGCTTAAGTTGGTCCGGGGAGCTGTTTTTT	CASSLSWSGELFF
-	TRBJ1-5	TRBD1	TRBV5-5	TGTGCCAGCAGCTTGGCAGGGGGCGATCAGCCCCAGCATTTT	CASSLAGGDQPQHF
-	TRBJ2-7	-	TRBV7-8	TGTGCCAGCAGCCCCGGGACACTCTCCTACGAGCAGTACTTC	CASSPGTLSYEQYF
-	TRBJ2-3	TRBD2	TRBV6-2/TRBV6-3	TGTGCCAGCAGTTACTCCCCTTTTGGGGGGGGAAGCGATACGCAGTATTTT	CASSYSPFGGGSDTQYF
-	TRBJ2-1	-	TRBV25-1	TGTGCCAGCAGTGACCCGGGGCGGATAAATGAGCAGTTCTTC	CASSDPGRINEQFF
few	TRBJ1-1	-	TRBV2	TGTGCCAGCAGTGATCCTTTGAACACTGAAGCTTTCTTT	CASSDPLNTEAFF
-	TRBJ2-4	-	TRBV10-1	TGCGCCAGCAGTGAGTCCCAGGGAGGAGCGGCGCTGGGTACCCAGTACTTC	CASSESQGGAALGTQYF
-	TRBJ1-1	-	TRBV4-2	TGTGCCAGCAGCCAAGAACAGGGAAGAGCCCAAGACACTGAAGCTTTCTTT	CASSQEQGRAQDTEAFF
once	TRBJ1-1	-	TRBV7-3	TGTGCCAGCAGCTCTGGTGTGAACACTGAAGCTTTCTTT	CASSSGVNTEAFF
-	TRBJ1-5	-	TRBV28	TGTGCCGGGGGTAGGGGTTCTAACAGCAATCAGCCCCAGCATTTT	CAGGRGSNSNQPQHF
few	TRBJ1-6	-	TRBV6-4	TGTGCCAGCAGCCGGGACCGAGATAATTCACCCCTCCACTTT	CASSRDRDNSPLHF
-	TRBJ1-2	-	TRBV5-1	TGCGCCAGCAGCGGGGGGTTTCCAGGCCGAATCTATGGCTACACCTTC	CASSGGFPGRIYGYTF
-	TRBJ2-6	-	TRBV25-1	TGTGCCAGCAGTCCAGCAGGGGCCAACGTCCTGACTTTC	CASSPAGANVLTF
once	TRBJ2-2	TRBD2	TRBV6-5	TGTGCCAGCAGGGCGGGGGGGAACACCGGGGAGCTGTTTTTT	CASRAGGNTGELFF
-	TRBJ1-4	-	TRBV6-1	TGTGCCAGCAGTGAAGATTTATGGAGGGGCAATGAAAAACTGTTTTTT	CASSEDLWRGNEKLFF
-	TRBJ2-7	TRBD1	TRBV9	TGTGCCAGCAGCCCCCGGGACAGGGGAGCCCACTACGAGCAGTACTTC	CASSPRDRGAHYEQYF
-	TRBJ2-5	-	TRBV6-2/TRBV6-3	TGTGCCAGCAGTCGGCAACAAGAGACCCAGTACTTC	CASSRQQETQYF
-	TRBJ1-5	-	TRBV4-3	TGCGCCAGCAGCCAAGATTTGGGTCCGAATCAGCCCCAGCATTTT	CASSQDLGPNQPQHF
-	TRBJ1-1	-	TRBV9	TGTGCCAGCAGCGTAGCAGGGGACACTGAAGCTTTCTTT	CASSVAGDTEAFF
-	TRBJ1-3	TRBD1	TRBV11-2	TGTGCCAGCAGCTGGACAGGGAGACCGGGAAACACCATATATTTT	CASSWTGRPGNTIYF
-	TRBJ2-7	-	TRBV3-1/TRBV3-2	TGTGCCAGCAGCCAAGAACAGGGCGCCACTGTGTACGAGCAGTACTTC	CASSQEQGATVYEQYF
-	TRBJ2-3	-	TRBV10-2	TGCGCCAGCAGTGAGGTGGTTCGAGATACGCAGTATTTT	CASSEVVRDTQYF
-	TRBJ1-2	TRBD1	TRBV4-2	TGTGCCAGCAGCCACCCCACAGGGGTGCGAGGCTACACCTTC	CASSHPTGVRGYTF
-	TRBJ1-2	-	TRBV4-3	TGCGCCAGCAGCCAAGAAGGGTCAGGGTTAAATGGCTACACCTTC	CASSQEGSGLNGYTF
-	TRBJ2-7	-	TRBV7-6	TGTGCCAGCAGCTTAGGCAGGTACTACGAGCAGTACTTC	CASSLGRYYEQYF
-	TRBJ1-6	-	TRBV28	TGTGCCAGCACGCACCGGGGGGAGGGTGATTCACCCCTCCACTTT	CASTHRGEGDSPLHF
-	TRBJ2-3	-	TRBV12-3/TRBV12-4	TGTGCCAGCAGAGGACGGAGCACAGATACGCAGTATTTT	CASRGRSTDTQYF
-	TRBJ1-2	-	TRBV4-2	TGTGCCAGCAGCCAAGTTGAGGGACTTAACTATGGCTACACCTTC	CASSQVEGLNYGYTF
-	TRBJ2-7	-	TRBV18	TGTGCCAGCTCACCGGGCCATAGCTCCTACGAGCAGTACTTC	CASSPGHSSYEQYF
-	TRBJ1-5	-	TRBV28	TGTGCCAGCAGTTCGGGCAGCGAAGGGGATCAGCCCCAGCATTTT	CASSSGSEGDQPQHF
-	TRBJ2-5	TRBD2	TRBV2	TGTGCCAGCAGTCCAGGACTAGCGGGGTCAGAGACCCAGTACTTC	CASSPGLAGSETQYF